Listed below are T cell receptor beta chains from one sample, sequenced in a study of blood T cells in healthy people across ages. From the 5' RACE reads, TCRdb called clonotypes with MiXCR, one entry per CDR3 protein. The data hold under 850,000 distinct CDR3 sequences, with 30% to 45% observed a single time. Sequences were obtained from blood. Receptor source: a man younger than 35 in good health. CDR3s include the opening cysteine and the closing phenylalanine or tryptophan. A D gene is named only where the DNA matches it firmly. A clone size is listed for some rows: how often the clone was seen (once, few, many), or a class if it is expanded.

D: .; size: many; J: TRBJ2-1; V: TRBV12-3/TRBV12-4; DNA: TGTGCCAGCAGTTTAGCTACCTTCGGGGATGAGCAGTTCTTC; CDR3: CASSLATFGDEQFF
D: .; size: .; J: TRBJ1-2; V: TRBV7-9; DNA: TGTGCCAGCAGCGTACGGGAAAACTATGGCTACACCTTC; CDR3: CASSVRENYGYTF
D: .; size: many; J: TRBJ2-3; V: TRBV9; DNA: TGTGCCAGCAGCCGCGATCCTCAGGGGTCGTTCGCAGATACGCAGTATTTT; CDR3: CASSRDPQGSFADTQYF
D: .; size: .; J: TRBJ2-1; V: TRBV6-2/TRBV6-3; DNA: TGTGCCAGCAGTTACCTCCGGTTGGTGGGGAATGAGCAGTTCTTC; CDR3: CASSYLRLVGNEQFF
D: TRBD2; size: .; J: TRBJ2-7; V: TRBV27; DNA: TGTGCCAGCAGTTTTCAGGTCACGACTAGCGGGTTCTCCTACGAGCAGTACTTC; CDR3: CASSFQVTTSGFSYEQYF
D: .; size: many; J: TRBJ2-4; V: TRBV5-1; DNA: TGCGCCAGCAGCTTGGAAGGGGAAAACATTCAGTACTTC; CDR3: CASSLEGENIQYF
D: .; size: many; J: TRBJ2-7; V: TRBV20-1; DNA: TGCAGTGCTAGAGATCGACGATTTTACTACGAGCAGTACTTC; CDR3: CSARDRRFYYEQYF
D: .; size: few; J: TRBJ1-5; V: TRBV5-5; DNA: TGTGCCAGCAGCTTGGATCGGGGACTCAATCAGCCCCAGCATTTT; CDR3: CASSLDRGLNQPQHF
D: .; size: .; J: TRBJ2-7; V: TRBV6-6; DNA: TGTGTCGGCAGTTCCGGACAGACCTACGAGCAGTACTTC; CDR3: CVGSSGQTYEQYF
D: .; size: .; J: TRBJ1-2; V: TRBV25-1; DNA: TGTGTCAGCAGTGCCGGACAGTTATATGGCTACACCTTC; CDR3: CVSSAGQLYGYTF
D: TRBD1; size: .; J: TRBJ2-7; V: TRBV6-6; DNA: TGTGCCAGCAGTTACGGGACAGGGGGCTGCGAGCAGTACTTC; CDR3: CASSYGTGGCEQYF
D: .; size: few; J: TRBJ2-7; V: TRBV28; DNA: TGTGCCAGCAGTCCGGCTAGTTCGGGTGAGCAGTACTTC; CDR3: CASSPASSGEQYF
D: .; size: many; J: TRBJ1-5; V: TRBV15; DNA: TGTGCCACCAGCAGAGATCGGGGTCAGCCCCAGCATTTT; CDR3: CATSRDRGQPQHF
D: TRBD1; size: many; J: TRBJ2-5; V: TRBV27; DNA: TGTGCCAGCAGAGAGACAGGGAGAGAGACCCAGTACTTC; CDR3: CASRETGRETQYF
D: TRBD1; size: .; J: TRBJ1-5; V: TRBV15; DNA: TGTGCCACCAGCACGGACAGGTCGTGGAATCAGCCCCAGCATTTT; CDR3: CATSTDRSWNQPQHF
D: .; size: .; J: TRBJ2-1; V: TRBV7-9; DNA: TGTGCCAGCAGCCCTCCACAGAGCTCCTACAATGAGCAGTTCTTC; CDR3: CASSPPQSSYNEQFF
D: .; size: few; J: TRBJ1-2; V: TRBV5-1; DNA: TGCGCCAGCAGCTTGGCCGGTACGTTCAGCGACTATGGCTACACCTTC; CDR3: CASSLAGTFSDYGYTF
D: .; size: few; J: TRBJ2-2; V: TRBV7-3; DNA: TGTGCCAGCAGCTTAAGTCACCGGAACACCGGGGAGCTGTTTTTT; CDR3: CASSLSHRNTGELFF
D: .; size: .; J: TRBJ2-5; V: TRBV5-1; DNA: TGCGCCAGCAGCTTGTCACAGTTACAAGAGACCCAGTACTTC; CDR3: CASSLSQLQETQYF
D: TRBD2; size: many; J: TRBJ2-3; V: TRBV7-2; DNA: TGTGCCAGCAGTCGTAACAGAAGACTAGCGGGGGGGCCGACAGATACGCAGTATTTT; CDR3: CASSRNRRLAGGPTDTQYF
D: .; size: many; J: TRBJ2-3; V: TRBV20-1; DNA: TGCAGTGCCCCGGTGGGGGATAGCACAGATACGCAGTATTTT; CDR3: CSAPVGDSTDTQYF
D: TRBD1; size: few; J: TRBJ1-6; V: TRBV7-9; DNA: TGTGCCAGCAGCTCAGGGGGGACAGAGAGTTCACCCCTCCACTTT; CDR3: CASSSGGTESSPLHF
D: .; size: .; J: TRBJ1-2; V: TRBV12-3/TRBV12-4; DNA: TGTGCCAGCAGTTTAAGGAGCAGTATTAACTATGGCTACACCTTC; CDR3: CASSLRSSINYGYTF
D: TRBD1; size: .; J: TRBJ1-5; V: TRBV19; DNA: TGTGCCAGTAGTGTGACAGGGAACCTGAACAGTCAGCCCCAGCATTTT; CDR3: CASSVTGNLNSQPQHF
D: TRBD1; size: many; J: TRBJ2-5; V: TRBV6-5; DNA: TGTGCCACCCAAGACAGGGGCGGTGGGGAGACCCAGTACTTC; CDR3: CATQDRGGGETQYF
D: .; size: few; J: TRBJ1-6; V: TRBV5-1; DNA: TGCGCCAGCAGCGAGGGGCGTGCGAATTCACCCCTCCACTTT; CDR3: CASSEGRANSPLHF
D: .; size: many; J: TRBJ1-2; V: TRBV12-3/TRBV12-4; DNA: TGTGCCAGCAGTTTAGGGACAGCCATTAACTATGGCTACACCTTC; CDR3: CASSLGTAINYGYTF
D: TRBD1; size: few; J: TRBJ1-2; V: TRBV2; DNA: TGTGCCAGCAGTGTCGCGGTCAGGGGGCGAGCTGTTCTTCTCTATGGCTACACCTTC; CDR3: CASSVAVRGRAVLLYGYTF
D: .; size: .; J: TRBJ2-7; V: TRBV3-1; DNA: TGTGCCAGCAGCCAAGATGACTACTACGAGCAGTACTTC; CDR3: CASSQDDYYEQYF
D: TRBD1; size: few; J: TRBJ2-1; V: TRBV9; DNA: TGTGCCAGCAGCCCAGCCGGGACAGTGCACAATGAGCAGTTCTTC; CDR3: CASSPAGTVHNEQFF
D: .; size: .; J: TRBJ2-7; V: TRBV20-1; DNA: TGCAGTGCTACAACGGACATTCCCTACGAGCAGTACTTC; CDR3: CSATTDIPYEQYF
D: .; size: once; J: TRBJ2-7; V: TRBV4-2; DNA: TGTGCCAGCAGCCAAGTTGGTGAGGAGTTGGGCGAGCAGTACTTC; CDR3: CASSQVGEELGEQYF
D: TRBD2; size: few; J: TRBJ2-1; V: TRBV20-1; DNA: TGCAGTGCTAGATCTATAGAGACTAGCGGTTACAATGAGCAGTTCTTC; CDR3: CSARSIETSGYNEQFF
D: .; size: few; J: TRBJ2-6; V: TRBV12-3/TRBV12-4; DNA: TGTGCCAGCATCCCAAGTGGCAGGGTTGTCTCTGGGGCCAACGTCCTGACTTTC; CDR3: CASIPSGRVVSGANVLTF
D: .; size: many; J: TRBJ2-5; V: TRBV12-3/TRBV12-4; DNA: TGTGCCAGCAGCCGGCCAGAAGAGACCCAGTACTTC; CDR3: CASSRPEETQYF
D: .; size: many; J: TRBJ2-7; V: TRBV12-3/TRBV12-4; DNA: TGTGCCAGCAGCGGGGACGGCTCCTACGAGCAGTACTTC; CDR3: CASSGDGSYEQYF
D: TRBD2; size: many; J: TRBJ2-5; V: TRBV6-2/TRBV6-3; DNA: TGTGCCAGCAGTTCCGGGGGGGACCAAGAGACCCAGTACTTC; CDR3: CASSSGGDQETQYF
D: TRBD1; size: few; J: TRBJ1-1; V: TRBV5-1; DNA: TGCGCCAGCAGCCCCGGGGACAGGGAAAAGGCTGAAGCTTTCTTT; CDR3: CASSPGDREKAEAFF
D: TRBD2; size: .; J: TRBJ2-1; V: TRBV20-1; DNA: TGCAGCGCTCGAGCGGGGGACAATGAGCAGTTCTTC; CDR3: CSARAGDNEQFF
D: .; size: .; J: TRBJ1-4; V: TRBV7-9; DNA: TGTGCCAGCAGCTTAGTTAGTTCTCGACGGGAGAAACTGTTTTTT; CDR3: CASSLVSSRREKLFF
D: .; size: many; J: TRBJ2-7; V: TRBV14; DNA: TGTGCCAGCAGCCAATACCCCGGTTACTACGAGCAGTACTTC; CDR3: CASSQYPGYYEQYF
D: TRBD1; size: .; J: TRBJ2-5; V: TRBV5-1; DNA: TGCGCCAGCCTCCTTTCATACCGGGACAGGAATCAAGAGACCCAGTACTTC; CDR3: CASLLSYRDRNQETQYF
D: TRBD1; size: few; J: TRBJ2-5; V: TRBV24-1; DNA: TGTGCCACCAGTGATTTGCGGACAGGGGACGAGGAGACCCAGTACTTC; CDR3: CATSDLRTGDEETQYF
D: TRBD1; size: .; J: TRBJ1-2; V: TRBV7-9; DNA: TGTGCCAGCAGCTTCGCCGGGACAGACTATGGCTGCACCTTC; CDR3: CASSFAGTDYGCTF
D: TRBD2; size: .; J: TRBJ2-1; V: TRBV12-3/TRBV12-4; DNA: TGTGCCAGCAGCCGACTAGCGGGAGCAAACAATGAGCAGTTCTTC; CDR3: CASSRLAGANNEQFF